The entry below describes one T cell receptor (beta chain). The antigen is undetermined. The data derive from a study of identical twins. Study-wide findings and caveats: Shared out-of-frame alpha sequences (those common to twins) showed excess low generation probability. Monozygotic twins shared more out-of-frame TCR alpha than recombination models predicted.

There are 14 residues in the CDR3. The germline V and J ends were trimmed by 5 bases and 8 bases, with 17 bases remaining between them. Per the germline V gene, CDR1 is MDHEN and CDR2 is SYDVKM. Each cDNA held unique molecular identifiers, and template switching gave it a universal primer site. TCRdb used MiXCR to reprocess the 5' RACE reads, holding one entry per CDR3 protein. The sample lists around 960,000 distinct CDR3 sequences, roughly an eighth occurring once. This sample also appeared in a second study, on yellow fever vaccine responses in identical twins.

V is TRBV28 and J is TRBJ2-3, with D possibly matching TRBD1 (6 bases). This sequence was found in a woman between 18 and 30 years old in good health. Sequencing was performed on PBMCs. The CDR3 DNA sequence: TGTGCCAGCAGTATCTCCGTTCAGGGGAGTACGCAGTATTTT. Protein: CASSISVQGSTQYF.